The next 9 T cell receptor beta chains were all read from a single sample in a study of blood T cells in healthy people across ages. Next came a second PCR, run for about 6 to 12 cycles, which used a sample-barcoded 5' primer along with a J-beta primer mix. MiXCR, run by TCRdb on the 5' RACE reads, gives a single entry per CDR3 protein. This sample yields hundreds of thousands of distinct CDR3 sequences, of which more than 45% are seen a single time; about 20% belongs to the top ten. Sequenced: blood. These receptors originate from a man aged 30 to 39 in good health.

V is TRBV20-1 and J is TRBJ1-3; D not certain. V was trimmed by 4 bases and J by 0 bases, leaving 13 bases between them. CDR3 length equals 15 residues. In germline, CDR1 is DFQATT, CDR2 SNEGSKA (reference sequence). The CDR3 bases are TGCAGTGCTACATCGGTACTGAGCTCTGGAAACACCATATATTTT. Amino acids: CSATSVLSSGNTIYF.

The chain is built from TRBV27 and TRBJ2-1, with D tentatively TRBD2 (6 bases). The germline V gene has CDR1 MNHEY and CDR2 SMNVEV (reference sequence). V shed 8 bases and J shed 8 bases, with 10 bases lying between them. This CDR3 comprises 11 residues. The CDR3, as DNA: TGTGCCAGCGGGGGGAGCCATGAGCAGTTCTTC. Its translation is CASGGSHEQFF.

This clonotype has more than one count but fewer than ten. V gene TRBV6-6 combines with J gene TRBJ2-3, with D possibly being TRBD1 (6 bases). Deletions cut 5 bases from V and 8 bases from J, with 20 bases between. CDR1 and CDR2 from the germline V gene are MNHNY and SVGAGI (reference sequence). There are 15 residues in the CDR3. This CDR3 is CASSGDRPVMGTQYF. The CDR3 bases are TGTGCCAGCAGTGGAGACAGGCCCGTAATGGGTACGCAGTATTTT.

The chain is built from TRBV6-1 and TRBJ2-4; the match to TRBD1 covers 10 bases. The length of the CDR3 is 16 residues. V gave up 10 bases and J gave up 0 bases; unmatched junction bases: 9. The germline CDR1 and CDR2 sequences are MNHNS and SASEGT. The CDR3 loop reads CATTGQGDLAKNIQYF. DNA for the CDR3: TGTGCCACTACAGGACAGGGGGACCTAGCCAAAAACATTCAGTACTTC.

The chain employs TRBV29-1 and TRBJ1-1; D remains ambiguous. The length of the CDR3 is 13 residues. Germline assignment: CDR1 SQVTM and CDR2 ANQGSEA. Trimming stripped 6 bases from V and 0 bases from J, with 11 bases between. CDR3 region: CSVYQRLNTEAFF. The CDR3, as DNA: TGCAGCGTCTATCAGAGACTGAACACTGAAGCTTTCTTT.

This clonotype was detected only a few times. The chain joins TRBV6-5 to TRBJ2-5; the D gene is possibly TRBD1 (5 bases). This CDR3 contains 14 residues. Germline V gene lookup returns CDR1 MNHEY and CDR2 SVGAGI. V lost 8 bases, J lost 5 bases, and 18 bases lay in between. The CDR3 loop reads CASSSAGNRETQYF. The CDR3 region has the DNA TGTGCCAGCTCATCAGCAGGGAATCGGGAGACCCAGTACTTC.

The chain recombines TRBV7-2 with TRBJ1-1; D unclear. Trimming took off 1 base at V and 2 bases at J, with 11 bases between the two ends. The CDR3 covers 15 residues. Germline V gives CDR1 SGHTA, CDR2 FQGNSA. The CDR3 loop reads CASSLVPGPNTEAFF. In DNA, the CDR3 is TGTGCCAGCAGCTTAGTTCCCGGACCCAACACTGAAGCTTTCTTT.

DNA of the CDR3: TGTGCCAGCAACTCGGACGGGAACATTCAGTACTTC. Its protein is CASNSDGNIQYF. The V and J genes are TRBV2 and TRBJ2-4, with D unresolved. The CDR3 has 12 residues. V was shortened by 7 bases and J by 7 bases, with 11 bases between the two germline ends. Looked up from germline, CDR1 is SNHLY and CDR2 is FYNNEI. Full variable domain (remainder filled in from reference TRBV2 and TRBJ2-4): EPEVTQTPSHQVTQMGQEVILRCVPISNHLYFYWYRQILGQKVEFLVSFYNNEISEKSEIFDDQFSVERPDGSNFTLKIRSTKLEDSAMYFCASNSDGNIQYFGAGTRLSVL.

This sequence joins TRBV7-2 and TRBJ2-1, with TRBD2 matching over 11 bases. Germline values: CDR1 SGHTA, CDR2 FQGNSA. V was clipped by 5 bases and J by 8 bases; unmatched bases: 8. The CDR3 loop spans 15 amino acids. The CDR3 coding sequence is TGTGCCAGCAGCCTAACTAGCGGGGGTGACGATGAGCAGTTCTTC. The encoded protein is CASSLTSGGDDEQFF.